This T cell receptor (beta chain) was recovered during a study of response to subunit inactivated influenza vaccine. CDR3 length: 16 amino acids. V trimming: 0 bases; J trimming: 3 bases; junction bases outside the gene matches: 8. Germline CDR1 and CDR2: SGDLS and YYNGEE. This clonotype was seen only a few times. Its antigen is unknown. Each CDR3 protein is one row after TCRdb ran MiXCR on the RT-PCR reads. The data hold about 800,000 distinct CDR3 sequences, with about 20% observed a single time. Overall study findings and caveats: Each seasonal influenza vaccination recruits few new T cells, the authors suggested.

This receptor was obtained from a man in his fifties who received an inactivated influenza vaccine. The sequences come from PBMCs from blood, collected roughly 5 days after vaccination. The chain links TRBV9 to TRBJ2-5; 7 bases agree with TRBD2. CDR3 in DNA: TGTGCCAGCAGCGTAGTACCAGCGGGGAACAAAGAGACCCAGTACTTC. Translated, it gives CASSVVPAGNKETQYF.